This T cell receptor beta chain originates from a study of post-analysis software for immune sequencing data. About the research overall: Relapsing-remitting, secondary progressive and progressive-relapsing courses of multiple sclerosis were included. Overall study results and limits: Normalized Chao1 diversity was significantly reduced in patients versus controls. The authors found that F measure strongly co-clustered same-batch samples.

Of note for this clonotype: Its cognate antigen is unknown.

Unique molecular identifiers had been added to the TCR beta cDNA libraries. From approximately 0.95 to 9.8 million T cells, 550,000 or so cDNA molecules were obtained. TCRdb re-analysed the PCR reads in MiXCR, keeping a single row per CDR3 protein. This sample has a few hundred thousand distinct CDR3 sequences; 39% occur once, and the top ten carry less than 10%. The receptor was derived from a girl aged 2 to 9 with multiple sclerosis. What was sequenced was blood.

CDR3 in amino acids: CSVATSSQNTEAFF. CDR3 DNA sequence: TGCAGCGTTGCGACCTCGAGCCAGAACACTGAAGCTTTCTTT. The gene calls are TRBV29-1 and TRBJ1-1; D gene unclear. The CDR3 runs 14 residues. V was cut by 4 bases and J by 1 base, with 13 bases left in between. CDR1 and CDR2 from the germline V gene are SQVTM and ANQGSEA.